The entry below gives a single T cell receptor beta chain sequence along with its context. Its specificity is unknown. Sequencing was performed with immunoSEQ multiplex PCR; in TCRdb, only in-frame clones are kept and a portion is missing. Among roughly 56,000 clones listed, about 72% were seen once. These data come from a study of cytotoxic CD8 clonotypes in ibrutinib-treated CLL. Study-wide results and limits: Clonality was higher at ibrutinib response and returned toward baseline at progression. The study sampled sustained-remission and progressing patients at different times.

Trimming took 0 bases from V and 1 from J, leaving 20 bases between them. The CDR3 has 19 residues. The receptor comes from a human donor with chronic lymphocytic leukemia. Specimen: PBMCs, collected after 12 months of ibrutinib treatment. The chain has TRBV23-1 and TRBJ2-3; D call uncertain. TRBV23-1 is placed among ORFs of uncertain function. CDR3 in DNA: TGCGCCAGCAGTCAATCGGGAAACCCCTGGTCAGAATGCACAGATACGCAGTATTTT. Its protein product is CASSQSGNPWSECTDTQYF.